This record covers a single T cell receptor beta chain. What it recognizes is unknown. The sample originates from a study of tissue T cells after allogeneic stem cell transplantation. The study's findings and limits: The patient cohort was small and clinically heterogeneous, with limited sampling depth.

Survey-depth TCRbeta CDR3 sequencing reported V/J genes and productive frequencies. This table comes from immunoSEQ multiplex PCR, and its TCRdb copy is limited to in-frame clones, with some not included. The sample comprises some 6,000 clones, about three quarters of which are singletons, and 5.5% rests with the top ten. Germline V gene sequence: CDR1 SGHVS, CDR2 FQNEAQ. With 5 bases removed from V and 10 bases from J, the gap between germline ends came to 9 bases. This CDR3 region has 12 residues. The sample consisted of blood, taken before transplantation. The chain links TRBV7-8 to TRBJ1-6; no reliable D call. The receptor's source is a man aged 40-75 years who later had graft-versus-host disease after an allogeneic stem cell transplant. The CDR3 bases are TGTGCCAGCAGCCCCCGAATATCACCCCTCCACTTT. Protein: CASSPRISPLHF.